The clone carrying this T cell receptor beta chain was observed once. Its specificity is not known. This sample is part of a study of cytomegalovirus exposure and HLA in healthy donors. Study outcomes and limitations: There were several of the most significant clusters that appeared linked to common viral pathogens in a later analysis.

CDR1 is SGHVS and CDR2 is FQNEAQ in the germline V gene. V shed 6 bases and J 4 bases; nucleotides not matched to a gene: 11. The CDR3 extends over 16 amino acids. PCR was performed using 60 Vbeta and 13 Jbeta primers. The method was immunoSEQ multiplex PCR; TCRdb's version includes in-frame clones alone and lacks a portion of them. The sample consists of under 200,000 clones, around four fifths of them appearing once. V is TRBV7-8 and J is TRBJ2-2, with 7 nucleotides matching TRBD1. Material for sequencing was PBMCs. The clonotype was recovered from a man aged 18 to 29 in good health and CMV-seronegative. The CDR3 is CASRPGFTGVTGELFF. The CDR3 DNA reads as TGTGCCAGCAGACCTGGGTTCACAGGGGTCACCGGGGAGCTGTTTTTT.